This TCR beta chain was obtained from a study of blood T cell repertoires in COVID-19. Study-wide background: COVID-19 samples, acute and convalescent, were from the United States, Italy and Spain. PBMCs, B-cell-depleted T cells, or T cells were the source of the cDNA or gDNA that made up the material.

V was pared by 4 bases and J by 0 bases, with 2 bases of the junction left unmatched. Germline V gene sequence: CDR1 SGHNT, CDR2 YYREEE (reference sequence). CDR3 length equals 15 residues. The authors' processing: It was from reference gene primer amplification that nucleated cell counts were estimated. Using immunoSEQ multiplex PCR, the repertoire was profiled, and TCRdb retains in-frame clones only, with some absent. V and J calls and clone size are those listed in that table; D and trimming were worked out from the DNA. The sample has 250,000 to 400,000 clones; 85% to 90% are singletons. Patients from Seattle were sampled longitudinally, starting during active infection.

The sample was peripheral blood. The rearrangement links TRBV5-4 to TRBJ1-4, with 8 bases matching TRBD1. The receptor's source is a woman in her 30s with COVID-19, enrolled during active disease. CDR3 sequence reads: CASSGTGSTNEKLFF. CDR3 in DNA: TGTGCCAGCAGCGGGACAGGATCAACTAATGAAAAACTGTTTTTT.